These 6 T cell receptor beta chains originate from one sample sequenced in a study of neurological immune-mediated disorders. TCRdb reanalysed the 5' RACE reads using MiXCR and keeps one entry per CDR3 protein. Among 20,000 to 30,000 distinct CDR3 sequences listed, roughly 2.7% were seen once. The material sequenced was PBMCs. These receptors originate from a woman between 50 and 59 years old with multiple sclerosis.

This clonotype was counted at least ten times. The chain employs TRBV7-2 and TRBJ2-3; 7 nucleotides align to TRBD1. V gave up 5 bases and J gave up 1 base; unmatched junction bases: 3. The CDR3 is made up of 14 amino acids. In germline, CDR1 is SGHTA, CDR2 FQGNSA. As DNA, the CDR3 is TGTGCCAGCAGCGTCGACAGGGGCACAGATACGCAGTATTTT. Protein sequence: CASSVDRGTDTQYF.

In its sample, this clonotype was seen many times. The chain links TRBV6-5 to TRBJ2-7, with D perhaps TRBD2 (6 bases). V was clipped by 7 bases and J by 3 bases, with 16 bases between them. Germline assignment: CDR1 MNHEY and CDR2 SVGAGI. The CDR3 extends over 14 amino acids. CDR3 nucleotides: TGTGCCAGCACGGCGGGGTTCGAGGGCTACGAGCAGTACTTC. It is translated as CASTAGFEGYEQYF.

This clonotype was seen a handful of times. The V and J genes are TRBV15 and TRBJ2-7, with D possibly TRBD1 on 5 matching bases. Germline V CDR1 and CDR2: LNHNV, YYDKDF (reference sequence). CDR3 size: 13 residues. V was shortened by 0 bases and J by 6 bases, with 9 bases between the two germline ends. Written as DNA, the CDR3 is TGTGCCACCAGCAGAGAAAGGGGTCTCGAGCAGTACTTC. Protein sequence: CATSRERGLEQYF.

This clonotype was counted at least ten times. The rearrangement uses TRBV5-1 and TRBJ2-3, with TRBD2 matching 11 bases. CDR1 SGHRS and CDR2 YFSETQ come from the germline V gene. This CDR3 contains 15 residues. V was clipped by 1 base and J by 4 bases; unmatched bases: 2. The CDR3 region is CASSLTSGGSDTQYF. DNA for the CDR3: TGCGCCAGCAGCTTGACTAGCGGGGGATCAGATACGCAGTATTTT.

This clonotype was recorded many times. The chain uses TRBV10-2 and TRBJ2-5; no clear D. Germline V lookup: CDR1 WSHSY, CDR2 SAAADI. This CDR3 has 13 amino acids. Deletions cut 4 bases from V and 5 bases from J, with 11 bases between. CDR3 bases: TGCGCCAGCAGTGGGGCAGGTGGCGAGACCCAGTACTTC. It specifies CASSGAGGETQYF.

On this clonotype: At one end, the junction sequence differs from germline, possibly due to a read error. The chain carries TRBV20-1 and TRBJ2-7; D is possibly TRBD2 (7 bases). CDR3 length: 15 residues. In germline, CDR1 is DFQATT, CDR2 SNEGSKA (reference sequence). CDR3 nucleotide sequence: TGCAGTGCTAGAGACGGGGGGCTTCCCCCCTACGAGCATTACTTC. Amino acids: CSARDGGLPPYEHYF.